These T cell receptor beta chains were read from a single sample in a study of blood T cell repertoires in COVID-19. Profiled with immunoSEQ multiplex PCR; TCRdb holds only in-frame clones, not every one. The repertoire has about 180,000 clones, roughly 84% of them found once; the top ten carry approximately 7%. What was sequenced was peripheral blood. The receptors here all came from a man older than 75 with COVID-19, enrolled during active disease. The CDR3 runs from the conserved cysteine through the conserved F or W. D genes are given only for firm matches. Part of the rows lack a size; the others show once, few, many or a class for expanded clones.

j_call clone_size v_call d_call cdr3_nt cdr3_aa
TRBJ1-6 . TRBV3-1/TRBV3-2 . TGTGCCAGCAGCCAAGGACAGGTAGAATCACCCCTCCACTTT CASSQGQVESPLHF
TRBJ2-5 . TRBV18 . TGTGCCAGCTCACCCCTAGGTCAAGAGACCCAGTACTTC CASSPLGQETQYF
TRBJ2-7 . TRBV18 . TGTGCCAGCTCACCGACTACAACTAACGAGCAGTACTTC CASSPTTTNEQYF
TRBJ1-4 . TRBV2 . TGTGCCAGCAGGGTGGACTCAACTAATGAAAAACTGTTTTTT CASRVDSTNEKLFF
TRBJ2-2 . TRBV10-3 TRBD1 TGTGCCACCGGGACAGGGGGCACCGGGGAGCTGTTTTTT CATGTGGTGELFF
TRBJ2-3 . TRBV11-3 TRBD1 TGTGCCAGCAGCTCTTACCAGGGGGTAGGCACAGATACGCAGTATTTT CASSSYQGVGTDTQYF
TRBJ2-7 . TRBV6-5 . TGTGCCAGCAGTTACTCACAGGGCTACGAGCAGTACTTC CASSYSQGYEQYF
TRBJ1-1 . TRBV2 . TGTGCCAGCAGGCCGGAGAGGACTCCGAACACTGAAGCTTTCTTT CASRPERTPNTEAFF
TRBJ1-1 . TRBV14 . TGTGCCAGCAGCCAAGAGCGGTACACTGAAGCTTTCTTT CASSQERYTEAFF
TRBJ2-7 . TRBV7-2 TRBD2 TGTGCCAGCAGCTCCAGCGGGGGGCCTTCCTACGAGCAGTACTTC CASSSSGGPSYEQYF
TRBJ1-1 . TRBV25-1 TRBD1 TGTGCCAGCAGTGGAGTATCGGGACAGGGGGGCACTGAAGCTTTCTTT CASSGVSGQGGTEAFF
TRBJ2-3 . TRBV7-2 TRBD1 TGTGCCAGCAGCCCGCAGCCCCAGGGGGCCGCAGATACGCAGTATTTT CASSPQPQGAADTQYF
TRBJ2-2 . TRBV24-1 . TGTGCCACCATCGAGGAGAGGACACTGAACACCGGGGAGCTGTTTTTT CATIEERTLNTGELFF
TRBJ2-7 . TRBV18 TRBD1 TGTGCCAGCTCACCGGGACAGGGGGGAACAGGCTACGAGCAGTACTTC CASSPGQGGTGYEQYF
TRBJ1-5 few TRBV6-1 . TGTGCCAGCAGTGAACTAGGGGGGGCGGCAAATCAGCCCCAGCATTTT CASSELGGAANQPQHF
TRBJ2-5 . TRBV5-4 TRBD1 TGTGCCAGCAGCTTGGGCCGGACAGGGACGATGCAGACCCAGTACTTC CASSLGRTGTMQTQYF
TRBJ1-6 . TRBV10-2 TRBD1 TGCGCCAGTTGGACAGGGAATAATTCACCCCTCCACTTT CASWTGNNSPLHF
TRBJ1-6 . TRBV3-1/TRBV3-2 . TGTGCCAGCAGCCAAGCTGGCTCACCCCTCCACTTT CASSQAGSPLHF
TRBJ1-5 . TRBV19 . TGTGCCAGTAGTATGAACCCTGGACAGCGATTCAATCAGCCCCAGCATTTT CASSMNPGQRFNQPQHF
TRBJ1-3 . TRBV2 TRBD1 TGTGCCAGCGGAGACCGGGGACAGTCTGGAAACACCATATATTTT CASGDRGQSGNTIYF
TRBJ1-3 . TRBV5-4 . TGTGCCAGCAGCTTGGAACAGACGGGAGGAAACACCATATATTTT CASSLEQTGGNTIYF
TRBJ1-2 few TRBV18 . TGTGCCAGCTCAACCACCAACCCCGTAGGACATAACTATGGCTACACCTTC CASSTTNPVGHNYGYTF
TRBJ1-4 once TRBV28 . TGTGCCAGCACCCTGGGGGGGCAAAGCGGAGAAAAACTGTTTTTT CASTLGGQSGEKLFF
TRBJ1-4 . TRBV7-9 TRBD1 TGTGCCAGCAGCTTAGCTACGACAGGGGGAACTGAAAAACTGTTTTTT CASSLATTGGTEKLFF
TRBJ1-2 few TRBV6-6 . TGTGCCAGCAGTTACCTAAGTCCAGGGAATGGCTACACCTTC CASSYLSPGNGYTF
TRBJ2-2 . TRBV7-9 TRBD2 TGTGCCAGCCATGTCGCGGGGGGCTCGAACACCGGGGAGCTGTTTTTT CASHVAGGSNTGELFF
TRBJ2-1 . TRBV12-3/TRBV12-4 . TGTGCCAGCAAGCGCTACAATGAGCAGTTCTTC CASKRYNEQFF
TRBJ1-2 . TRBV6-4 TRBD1 TGTGCCAGCAGTGAGACGGACAGGAAGGGTGCCCATGGCTACACCTTC CASSETDRKGAHGYTF
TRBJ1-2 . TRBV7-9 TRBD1 TGTGCCAGCAGCTATGGGACAGGGGTTGGCTACACCTTC CASSYGTGVGYTF
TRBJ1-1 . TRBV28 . TGTGCCAGCAGTCCGACCCAAGGGGACACGGGGCGAACTGAAGCTTTCTTT CASSPTQGDTGRTEAFF
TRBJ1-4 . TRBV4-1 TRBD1 TGCGCCAGCAGCGGACTGGGACAGGGGGCTGCAGAAAAACTGTTTTTT CASSGLGQGAAEKLFF
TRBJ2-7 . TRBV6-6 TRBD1 TGTGCCAGCAGTTCTTGGACAGGGTTGGCCTACGAGCAGTACTTC CASSSWTGLAYEQYF
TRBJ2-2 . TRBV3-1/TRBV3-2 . TGTGCCAGCAGCCATAACCAGGGACTGCGCACCGGGGAGCTGTTTTTT CASSHNQGLRTGELFF
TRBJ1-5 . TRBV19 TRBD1 TGTGCCAGTTGCCGGAGGACAGGGAGTCAGCCCCAGCATTTT CASCRRTGSQPQHF
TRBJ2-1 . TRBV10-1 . TGCGCCAGCAGTGGAGGGCTGGAGGATGAGCAGTTCTTC CASSGGLEDEQFF
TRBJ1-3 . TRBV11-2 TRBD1 TGTGCCAGCAGCCCAGGGACAGGCCTCCTTGGAAACACCATATATTTT CASSPGTGLLGNTIYF
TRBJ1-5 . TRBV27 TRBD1 TGTGCCAGCAGGATGTGGTCCGGGACAGGGGAGAGCAATCAGCCCCAGCATTTT CASRMWSGTGESNQPQHF
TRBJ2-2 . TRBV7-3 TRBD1 TGTGCCAGCAGCTTAAGTTTAGGACAGGGAATCTCCGGGGAGCTGTTTTTT CASSLSLGQGISGELFF
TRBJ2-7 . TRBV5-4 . TGTGCCAGCAGCTTGGCAGGGCCCAACTACGAGCAGTACTTC CASSLAGPNYEQYF
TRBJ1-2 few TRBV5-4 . TGTGCCAGCAGCTTGGACAGGGCCGAGGGTACCTTC CASSLDRAEGTF
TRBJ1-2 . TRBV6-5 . TGTGCCAGCAGTCCTTGGTCGGTAGCCGGCTATGGCTACACCTTC CASSPWSVAGYGYTF